The clone carrying this T cell receptor (beta chain) was observed many times. Its cognate antigen is unknown. TCRdb used MiXCR to reprocess the 5' RACE reads, holding one entry per CDR3 protein. Among 110,000 or so distinct CDR3 sequences listed, 7.2% were seen once. The data belong to a study of T cells after yellow fever vaccination. Germline V gives CDR1 LGHNA, CDR2 YNFKEQ. The length of the CDR3 is 15 residues. Trimming took off 1 base at V and 0 bases at J, with 9 bases between the two ends. The study, taken as a whole, reports: The secondary response was weaker but peaked faster, day 5 versus 15.

This clonotype was sampled from a man aged 18 to 30 who received the YFV17D yellow fever vaccine. The sequences come from CD4+ T cells sorted from PBMCs, collected approximately 47 days after the first yellow fever vaccination. The chain recombines TRBV4-2 with TRBJ1-2; a weak D match, TRBD1 (5 bases). This CDR3 is CASSQGAGSNYGYTF. As DNA, the CDR3 is TGTGCCAGCAGCCAAGGGGCAGGGTCTAACTATGGCTACACCTTC.